Presented here are 2 T cell receptor beta chains from one specimen sequenced in a study of cytomegalovirus exposure and HLA in healthy donors. Primers included in the PCR were 60 Vbeta and 13 Jbeta primers. Data came from immunoSEQ multiplex PCR; TCRdb stores just in-frame clones and leaves some out. The sample records around 200,000 clones, roughly 85% being singletons. The sequencing input was PBMCs. The origin of the receptors is a man aged 18 to 29 in good health and CMV-seronegative.

V gene TRBV7-2 combines with J gene TRBJ1-6, with D uncertain. CDR3 length equals 13 residues. Germline V gives CDR1 SGHTA, CDR2 FQGNSA. V was clipped by 5 bases and J by 8 bases, with 10 bases between them. As DNA, the CDR3 is TGTGCCAGCAGCCCTCAGTACCATTCACCCCTCCACTTT. Encoded protein: CASSPQYHSPLHF.

The chain uses TRBV4-2 and TRBJ2-1, with D perhaps matching TRBD1 (5 bases). V lost 0 bases, J lost 0 bases, and 12 bases lay in between. Germline CDR1 and CDR2: LGHNA and YNFKEQ. The CDR3 spans 17 residues. Here the CDR3 reads CASSQDGAGSSYNEQFF. The DNA of the CDR3 is TGTGCCAGCAGCCAAGATGGGGCAGGGTCCTCCTACAATGAGCAGTTCTTC.